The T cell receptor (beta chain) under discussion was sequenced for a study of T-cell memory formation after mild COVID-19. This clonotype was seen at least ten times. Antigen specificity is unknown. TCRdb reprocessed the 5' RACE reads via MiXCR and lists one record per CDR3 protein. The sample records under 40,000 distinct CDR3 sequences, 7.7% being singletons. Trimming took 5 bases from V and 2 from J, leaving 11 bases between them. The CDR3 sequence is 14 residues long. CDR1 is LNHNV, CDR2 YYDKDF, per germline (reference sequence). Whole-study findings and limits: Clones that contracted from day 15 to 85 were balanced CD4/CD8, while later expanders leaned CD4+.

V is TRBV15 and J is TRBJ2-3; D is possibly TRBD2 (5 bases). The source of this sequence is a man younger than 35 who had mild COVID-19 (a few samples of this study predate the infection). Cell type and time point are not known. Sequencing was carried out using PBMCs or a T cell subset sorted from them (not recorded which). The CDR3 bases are TGTGCCACCAGCCCGGGATCCCCCACAGATACGCAGTATTTT. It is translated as CATSPGSPTDTQYF.